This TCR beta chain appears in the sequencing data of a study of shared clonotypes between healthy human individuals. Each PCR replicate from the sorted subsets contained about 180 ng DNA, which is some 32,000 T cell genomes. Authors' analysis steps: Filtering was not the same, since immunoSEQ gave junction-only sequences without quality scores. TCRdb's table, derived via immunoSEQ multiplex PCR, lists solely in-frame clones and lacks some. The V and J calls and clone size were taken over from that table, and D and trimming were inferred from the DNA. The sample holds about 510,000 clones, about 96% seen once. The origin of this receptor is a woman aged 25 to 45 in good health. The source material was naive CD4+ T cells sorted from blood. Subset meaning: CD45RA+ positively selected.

The CDR3 reads CASSFGTGGRETQYF. CDR3 bases: TGTGCCAGCAGTTTCGGGACAGGGGGTAGGGAGACCCAGTACTTC. This sequence joins TRBV28 and TRBJ2-5; 11 bases map to TRBD1. After removal of 3 bases from V and 5 bases from J, the junction contained 5 bases not matched to a gene. The CDR3 loop spans 15 amino acids. The germline V gene encodes CDR1 MDHEN and CDR2 SYDVKM.